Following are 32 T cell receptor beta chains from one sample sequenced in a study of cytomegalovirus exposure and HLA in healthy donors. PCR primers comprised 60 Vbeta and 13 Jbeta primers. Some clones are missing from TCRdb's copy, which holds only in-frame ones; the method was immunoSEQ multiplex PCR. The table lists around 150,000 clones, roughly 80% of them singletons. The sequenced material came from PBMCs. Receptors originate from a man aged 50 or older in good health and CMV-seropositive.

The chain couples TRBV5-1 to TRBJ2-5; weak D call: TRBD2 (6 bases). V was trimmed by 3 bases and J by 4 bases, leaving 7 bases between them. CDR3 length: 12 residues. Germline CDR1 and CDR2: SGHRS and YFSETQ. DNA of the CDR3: TGCGCCAGCAGCTACGGGGGAGAGACCCAGTACTTC. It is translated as CASSYGGETQYF.

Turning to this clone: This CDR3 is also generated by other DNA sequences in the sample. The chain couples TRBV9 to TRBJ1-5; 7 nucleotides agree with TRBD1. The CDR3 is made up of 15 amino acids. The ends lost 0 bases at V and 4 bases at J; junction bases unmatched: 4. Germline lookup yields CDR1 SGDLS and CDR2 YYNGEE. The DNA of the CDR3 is TGTGCCAGCAGCGTAGGGACAGGCGAAAATCAGCCCCAGCATTTT. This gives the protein CASSVGTGENQPQHF.

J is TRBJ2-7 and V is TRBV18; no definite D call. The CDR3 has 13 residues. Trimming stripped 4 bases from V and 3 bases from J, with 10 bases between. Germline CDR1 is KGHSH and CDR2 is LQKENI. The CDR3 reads CASSLTEYYEQYF. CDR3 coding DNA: TGTGCCAGCTCACTAACCGAGTACTACGAGCAGTACTTC.

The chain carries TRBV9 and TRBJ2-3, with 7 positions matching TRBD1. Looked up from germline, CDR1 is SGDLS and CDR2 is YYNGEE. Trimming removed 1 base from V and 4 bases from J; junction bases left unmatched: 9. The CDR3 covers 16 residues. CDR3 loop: CASSVHRGGWADTQYF. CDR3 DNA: TGTGCCAGCAGCGTACATAGAGGGGGCTGGGCAGATACGCAGTATTTT.

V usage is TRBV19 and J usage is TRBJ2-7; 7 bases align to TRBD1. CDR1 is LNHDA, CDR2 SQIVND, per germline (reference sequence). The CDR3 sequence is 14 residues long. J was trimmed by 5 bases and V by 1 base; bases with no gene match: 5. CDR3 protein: CASSIGQGTHEQYF. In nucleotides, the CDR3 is TGTGCCAGTAGTATAGGACAGGGAACTCACGAGCAGTACTTC.

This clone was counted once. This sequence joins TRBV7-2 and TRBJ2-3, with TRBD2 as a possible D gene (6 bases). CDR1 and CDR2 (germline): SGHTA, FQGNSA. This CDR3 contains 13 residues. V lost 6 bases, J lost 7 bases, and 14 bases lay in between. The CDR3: CASRGGSAHTQYF. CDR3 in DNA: TGTGCCAGCAGGGGAGGCAGCGCTCATACGCAGTATTTT.

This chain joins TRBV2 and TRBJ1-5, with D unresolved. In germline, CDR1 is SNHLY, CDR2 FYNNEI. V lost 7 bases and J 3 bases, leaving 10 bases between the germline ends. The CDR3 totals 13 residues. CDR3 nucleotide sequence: TGTGCCAGCAAGGGAGGGTACAATCAGCCCCAGCATTTT. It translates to CASKGGYNQPQHF.

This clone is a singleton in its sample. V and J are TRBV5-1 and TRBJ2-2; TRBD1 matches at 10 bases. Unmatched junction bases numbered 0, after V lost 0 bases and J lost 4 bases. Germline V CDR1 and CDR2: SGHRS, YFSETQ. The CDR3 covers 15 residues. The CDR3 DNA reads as TGCGCCAGCAGCTTGGGGACAGGGGGCACCGGGGAGCTGTTTTTT. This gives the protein CASSLGTGGTGELFF. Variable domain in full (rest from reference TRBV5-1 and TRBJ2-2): KAGVTQTPRYLIKTRGQQVTLSCSPISGHRSVSWYQQTPGQGLQFLFEYFSETQRNKGNFPGRFSGRQFSNSRSEMNVSTLELGDSALYLCASSLGTGGTGELFFGEGSRLTVL.

CDR3 protein: CASSGDTSGNTIYF. The CDR3 DNA sequence: TGTGCCAGCTCAGGGGACACCTCTGGAAACACCATATATTTT. This chain connects TRBV18 to TRBJ1-3; possibly TRBD1 for D (6 bases). V dropped 5 bases and J dropped 0 bases, with 8 bases sitting between them. The germline V gene encodes CDR1 KGHSH and CDR2 LQKENI. CDR3 length: 14 amino acids.

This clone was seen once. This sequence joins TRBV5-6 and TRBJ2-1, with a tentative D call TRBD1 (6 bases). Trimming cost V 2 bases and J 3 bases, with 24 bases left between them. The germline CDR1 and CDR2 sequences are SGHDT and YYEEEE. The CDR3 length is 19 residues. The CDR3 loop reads CASSLVFGTPGVGYNEQFF. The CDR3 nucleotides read TGTGCCAGCAGCTTAGTCTTCGGGACCCCAGGGGTGGGCTACAATGAGCAGTTCTTC.

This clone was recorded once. CDR3 DNA: TGTGCCAGCTCACTTCTCTCCGGGACTAGCTACCAAGAGACCCAGTACTTC. Encoded protein: CASSLLSGTSYQETQYF. The chain couples TRBV18 to TRBJ2-5; 9 nucleotides line up with TRBD2. The germline gives CDR1 KGHSH, CDR2 LQKENI. The CDR3 spans 17 residues. V lost 4 bases, J lost 0 bases, and 9 bases stayed unmatched.

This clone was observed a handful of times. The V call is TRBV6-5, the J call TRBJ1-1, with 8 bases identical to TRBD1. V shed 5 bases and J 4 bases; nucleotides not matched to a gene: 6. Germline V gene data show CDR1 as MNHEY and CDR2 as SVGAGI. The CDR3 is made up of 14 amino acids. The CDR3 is CASSEQGGVTEAFF. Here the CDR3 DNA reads TGTGCCAGCAGTGAACAGGGGGGCGTCACTGAAGCTTTCTTT.

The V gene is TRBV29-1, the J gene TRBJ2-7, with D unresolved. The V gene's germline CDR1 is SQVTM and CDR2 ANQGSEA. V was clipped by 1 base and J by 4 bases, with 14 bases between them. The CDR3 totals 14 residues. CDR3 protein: CSVEGPRFPYEQYF. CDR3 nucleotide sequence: TGCAGCGTTGAAGGTCCTCGGTTTCCTTACGAGCAGTACTTC.

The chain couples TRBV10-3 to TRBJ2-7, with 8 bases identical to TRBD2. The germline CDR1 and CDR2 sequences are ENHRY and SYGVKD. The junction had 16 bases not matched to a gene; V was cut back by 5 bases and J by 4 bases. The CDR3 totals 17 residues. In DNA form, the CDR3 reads TGTGCCATCAGTCCTGTCTCCGGGGGGGCAAGTTCTTACGAGCAGTACTTC. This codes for CAISPVSGGASSYEQYF.

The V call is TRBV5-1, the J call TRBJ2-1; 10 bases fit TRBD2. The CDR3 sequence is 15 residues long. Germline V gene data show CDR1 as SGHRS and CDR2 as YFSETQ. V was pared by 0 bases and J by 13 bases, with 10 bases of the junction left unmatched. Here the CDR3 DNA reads TGCGCCAGCAGCTTGGTGGGGGTTATAGCGGGGGGCCAGTTCTTC. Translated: CASSLVGVIAGGQFF.

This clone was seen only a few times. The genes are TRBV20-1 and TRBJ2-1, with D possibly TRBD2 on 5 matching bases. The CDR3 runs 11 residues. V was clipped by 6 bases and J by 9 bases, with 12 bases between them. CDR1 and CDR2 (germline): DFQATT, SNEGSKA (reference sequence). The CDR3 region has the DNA TGCAGTGCCCTGGCGGGTAGTGAGCAGTTCTTC. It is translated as CSALAGSEQFF.

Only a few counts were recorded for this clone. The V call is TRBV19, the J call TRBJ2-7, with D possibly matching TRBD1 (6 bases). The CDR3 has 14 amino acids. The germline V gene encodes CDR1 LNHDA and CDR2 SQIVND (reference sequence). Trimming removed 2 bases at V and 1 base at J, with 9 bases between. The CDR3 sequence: CASSIRTESYEQYF. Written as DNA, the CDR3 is TGTGCCAGTAGTATAAGGACAGAGTCCTACGAGCAGTACTTC. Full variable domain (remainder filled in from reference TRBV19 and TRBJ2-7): DGGITQSPKYLFRKEGQNVTLSCEQNLNHDAMYWYRQDPGQGLRLIYYSQIVNDFQKGDIAEGYSVSREKKESFPLTVTSAQKNPTAFYLCASSIRTESYEQYFGPGTRLTVT.

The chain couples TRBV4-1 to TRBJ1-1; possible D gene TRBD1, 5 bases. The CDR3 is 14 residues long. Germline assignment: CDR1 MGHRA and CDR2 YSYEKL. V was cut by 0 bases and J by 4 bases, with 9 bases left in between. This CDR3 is CASSQEGGGTEAFF. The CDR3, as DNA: TGCGCCAGCAGCCAAGAGGGGGGAGGCACTGAAGCTTTCTTT.

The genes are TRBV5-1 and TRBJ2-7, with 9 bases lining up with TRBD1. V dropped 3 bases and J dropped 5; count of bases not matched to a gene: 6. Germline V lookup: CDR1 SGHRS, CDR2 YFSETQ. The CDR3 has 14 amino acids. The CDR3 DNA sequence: TGCGCCAGCAGCTCGGGACAGGGTTTACACGAGCAGTACTTC. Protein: CASSSGQGLHEQYF.

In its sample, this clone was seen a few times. Here the CDR3 reads CASSPTSGGLYEQYF. DNA for the CDR3: TGTGCCAGCAGCCCCACTAGCGGGGGGCTCTACGAGCAGTACTTC. V is TRBV7-2 and J is TRBJ2-7, with TRBD2 matching 12 bases. V was clipped by 5 bases and J by 3 bases; unmatched bases: 5. The CDR3 spans 15 residues. Germline assignment: CDR1 SGHTA and CDR2 FQGNSA.

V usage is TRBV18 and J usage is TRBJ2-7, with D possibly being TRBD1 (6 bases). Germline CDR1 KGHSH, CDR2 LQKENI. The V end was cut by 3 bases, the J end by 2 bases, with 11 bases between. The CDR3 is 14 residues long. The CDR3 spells CASSPQDRPYEQYF. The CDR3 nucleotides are TGTGCCAGCTCACCCCAGGACAGACCCTACGAGCAGTACTTC.

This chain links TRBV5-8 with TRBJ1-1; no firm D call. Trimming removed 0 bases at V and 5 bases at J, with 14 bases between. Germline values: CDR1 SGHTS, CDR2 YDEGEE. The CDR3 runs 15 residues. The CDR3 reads CASSLDANPGTEAFF. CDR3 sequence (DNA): TGTGCCAGCAGCTTGGATGCAAACCCGGGGACTGAAGCTTTCTTT.

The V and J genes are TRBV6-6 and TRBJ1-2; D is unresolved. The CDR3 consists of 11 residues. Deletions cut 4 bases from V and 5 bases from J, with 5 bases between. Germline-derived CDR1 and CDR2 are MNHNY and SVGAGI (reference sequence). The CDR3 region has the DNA TGTGCCAGCAGTTCCCTTTATGGCTACACCTTC. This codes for CASSSLYGYTF.

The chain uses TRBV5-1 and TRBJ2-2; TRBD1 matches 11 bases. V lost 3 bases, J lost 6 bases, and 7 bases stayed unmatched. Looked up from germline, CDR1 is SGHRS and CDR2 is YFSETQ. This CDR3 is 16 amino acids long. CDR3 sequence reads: CASSWLGQGVPGELFF. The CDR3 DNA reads TGCGCCAGCAGCTGGCTGGGACAGGGGGTCCCCGGGGAGCTGTTTTTT.

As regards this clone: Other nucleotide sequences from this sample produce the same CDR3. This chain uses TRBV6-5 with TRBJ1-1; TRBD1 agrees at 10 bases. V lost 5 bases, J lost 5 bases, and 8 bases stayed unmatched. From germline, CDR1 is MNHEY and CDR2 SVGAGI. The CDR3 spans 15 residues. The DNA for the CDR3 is TGTGCCAGCAGTCGGACAGGGGGTCAAACGACTGAAGCTTTCTTT. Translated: CASSRTGGQTTEAFF.

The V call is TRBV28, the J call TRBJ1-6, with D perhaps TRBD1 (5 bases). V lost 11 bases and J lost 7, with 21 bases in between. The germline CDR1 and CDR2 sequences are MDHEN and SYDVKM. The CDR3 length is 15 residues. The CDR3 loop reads CACITGRTQNSPLHF. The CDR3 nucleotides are TGTGCCTGTATTACAGGTCGGACACAAAATTCACCCCTCCACTTT.

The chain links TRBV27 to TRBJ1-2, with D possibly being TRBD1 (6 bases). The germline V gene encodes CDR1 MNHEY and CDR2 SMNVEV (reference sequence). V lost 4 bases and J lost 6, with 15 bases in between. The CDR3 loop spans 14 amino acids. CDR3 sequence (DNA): TGTGCCAGCAGTTCTCTCGACAGGAATCATGGCTACACCTTC. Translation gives CASSSLDRNHGYTF.

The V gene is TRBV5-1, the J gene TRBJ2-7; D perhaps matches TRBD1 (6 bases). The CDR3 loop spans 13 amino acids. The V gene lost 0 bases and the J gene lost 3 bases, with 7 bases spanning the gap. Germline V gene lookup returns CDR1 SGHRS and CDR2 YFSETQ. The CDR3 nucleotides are TGCGCCAGCAGCTTGGACAGGGACTACGAGCAGTACTTC. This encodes CASSLDRDYEQYF.

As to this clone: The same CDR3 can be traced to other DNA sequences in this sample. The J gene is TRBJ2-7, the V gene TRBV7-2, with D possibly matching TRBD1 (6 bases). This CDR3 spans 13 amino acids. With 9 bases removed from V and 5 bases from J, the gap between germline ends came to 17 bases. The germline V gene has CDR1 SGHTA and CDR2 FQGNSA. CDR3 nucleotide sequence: TGTGCCAGTAGCCCAGTGGGGGCGAACGAGCAGTACTTC. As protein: CASSPVGANEQYF.

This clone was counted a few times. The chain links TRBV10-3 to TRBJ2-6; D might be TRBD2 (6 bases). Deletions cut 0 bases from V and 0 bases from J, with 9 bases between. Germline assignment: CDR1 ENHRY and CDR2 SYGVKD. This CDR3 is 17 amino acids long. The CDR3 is CAISESVGGSGANVLTF. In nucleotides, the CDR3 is TGTGCCATCAGTGAGTCCGTGGGGGGCTCTGGGGCCAACGTCCTGACTTTC.

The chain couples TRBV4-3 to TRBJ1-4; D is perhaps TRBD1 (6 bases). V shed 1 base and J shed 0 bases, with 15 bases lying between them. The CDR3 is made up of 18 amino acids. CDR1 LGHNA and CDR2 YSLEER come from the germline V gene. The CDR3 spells CASSQGGRGLATNEKLFF. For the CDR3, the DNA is TGCGCCAGCAGCCAAGGGGGCAGGGGCCTCGCAACTAATGAAAAACTGTTTTTT.

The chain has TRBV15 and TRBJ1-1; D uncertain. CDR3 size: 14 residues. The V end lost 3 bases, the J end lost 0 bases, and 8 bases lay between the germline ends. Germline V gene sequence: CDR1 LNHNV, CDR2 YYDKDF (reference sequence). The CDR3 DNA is TGTGCCACCAGCAGTACGGGGATGAACACTGAAGCTTTCTTT. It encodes CATSSTGMNTEAFF.